A single T cell receptor (beta chain) is shown here with its context. Trimming left V 4 bases short and J 3 bases short, with 13 bases between. The CDR3 has 13 residues. Germline assignment: CDR1 DFQATT and CDR2 SNEGSKA (reference sequence). Roughly 0.45 to 1 ug RNA was reverse transcribed with random hexamers. TCRdb re-derived calls from the immunoSEQ multiplex PCR reads in MiXCR, one entry per CDR3 protein. The sample consists of about 300,000 distinct CDR3 sequences, approximately 85% of them appearing once. The source of the sample is a study of CD8 T cells in Susac syndrome. J is TRBJ2-7 and V is TRBV20-1; perhaps TRBD2 as D (6 bases). This clonotype was obtained from a human donor with multiple sclerosis. Sequenced sample: CD8+ T cells from PBMCs. CDR3 in DNA: TGCAGTGCTAAGTGGCGGGGTAGCTACGAGCAGTACTTC. This sequence encodes CSAKWRGSYEQYF.